There are a few counts of the clone carrying this TCR beta chain. Preparing the TCRbeta library involved the use of unique molecular identifiers. MiXCR was run by TCRdb on the PCR reads, yielding one entry per CDR3 protein. The data contain 670,000 or so distinct CDR3 sequences, around 12% of them singletons. The data are from a study of T-cell reconstitution after alpha-beta-depleted transplantation in children. V lost 0 bases and J 2 bases, leaving 11 bases between the germline ends. In germline, CDR1 is SGHRS, CDR2 YFSETQ. This CDR3 is 15 amino acids long. The chain joins TRBV5-1 to TRBJ1-2; D may be TRBD1 (5 bases). This receptor was taken from a girl aged 2-10 years with congenital amegakaryocytic thrombocytopenia, due to receive a stem cell transplant. Source: PBMCs, taken before TCRalphabeta/CD19-depleted stem cell transplant. CDR3 residues: CASSLAPGQNYGYTF. The CDR3 DNA reads as TGCGCCAGCAGCTTGGCCCCGGGGCAGAACTATGGCTACACCTTC.